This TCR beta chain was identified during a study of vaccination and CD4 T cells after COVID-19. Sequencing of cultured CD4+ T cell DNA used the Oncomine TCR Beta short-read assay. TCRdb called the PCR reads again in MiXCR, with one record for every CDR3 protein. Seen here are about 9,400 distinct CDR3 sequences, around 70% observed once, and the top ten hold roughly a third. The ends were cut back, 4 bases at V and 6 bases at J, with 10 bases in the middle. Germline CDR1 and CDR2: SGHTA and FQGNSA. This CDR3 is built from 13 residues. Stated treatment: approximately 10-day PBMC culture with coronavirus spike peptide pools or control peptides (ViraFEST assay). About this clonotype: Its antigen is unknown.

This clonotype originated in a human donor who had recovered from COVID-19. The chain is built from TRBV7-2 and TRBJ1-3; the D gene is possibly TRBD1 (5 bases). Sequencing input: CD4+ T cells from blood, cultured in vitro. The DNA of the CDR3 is TGTGCCAGCAGCTCGGGACCGTCAAACACCATATATTTT. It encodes CASSSGPSNTIYF.